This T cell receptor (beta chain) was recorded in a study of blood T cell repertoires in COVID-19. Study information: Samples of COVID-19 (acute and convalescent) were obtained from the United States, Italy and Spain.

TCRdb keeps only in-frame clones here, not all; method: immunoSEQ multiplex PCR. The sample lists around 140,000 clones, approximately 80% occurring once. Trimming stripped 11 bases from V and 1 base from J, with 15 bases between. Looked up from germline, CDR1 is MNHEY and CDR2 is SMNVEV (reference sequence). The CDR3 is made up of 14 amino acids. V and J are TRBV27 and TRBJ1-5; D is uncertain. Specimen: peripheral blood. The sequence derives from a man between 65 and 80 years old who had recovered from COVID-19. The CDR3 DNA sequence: TGTGCCGCATTTGGAGGAGGGAGCAATCAGCCCCAGCATTTT. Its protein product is CAAFGGGSNQPQHF.